These 26 T cell receptor beta chains originate from one sample sequenced in a study of type 1 regulatory T cells. Their specific antigens are unknown. TCRdb reanalysed the reads using MiXCR and keeps one entry per CDR3 protein. The sample holds some 20,000 distinct CDR3 sequences; roughly half are singletons and the top ten take roughly 5.2%. Sequences were obtained from cultured T cells, either the whole culture or a sorted T cell fraction (not recorded which). These receptors were collected from a human donor in good health.

This chain joins TRBV6-1 and TRBJ1-2; TRBD1 might be the D (5 bases). The germline V and J ends were trimmed by 6 bases and 3 bases, with 17 bases remaining between them. CDR1 and CDR2 (germline): MNHNS, SASEGT. The CDR3 is 15 residues long. CDR3 sequence reads: CASSYRGEGHYGYTF. Written as DNA, the CDR3 is TGTGCCAGCAGCTACCGAGGGGAGGGGCACTATGGCTACACCTTC.

This clonotype was counted between two and nine times. The J gene is TRBJ2-6, the V gene TRBV12-3 or TRBV12-4; tentative D call: TRBD2 (6 bases). The V end lost 1 base, the J end lost 2 bases, and 18 bases lay between the germline ends. The CDR3 contains 19 residues. CDR3 residues: CASSLDGLRGEAGANVLTF. CDR3 nucleotide sequence: TGTGCCAGCAGTTTAGATGGATTGCGCGGGGAGGCTGGGGCCAACGTCCTGACTTTC.

This clonotype has only one observation. The chain has TRBV6-2 or TRBV6-3 and TRBJ1-1; D may be TRBD1 (6 bases). CDR3 size: 15 residues. V was pared by 6 bases and J by 1 base, with 15 bases between. CDR1 is MNHEY and CDR2 is SVGEGT in the germline V gene. The CDR3 DNA follows: TGTGCCAGCAGAACCCACCGGACAGAGAACACTGAAGCTTTCTTT. This codes for CASRTHRTENTEAFF.

The chain employs TRBV3-1 and TRBJ2-5; D gene uncertain. Trimming took off 0 bases at V and 0 bases at J, with 11 bases between the two ends. Germline V gives CDR1 LGHDT, CDR2 YNNKEL (reference sequence). The CDR3 consists of 16 residues. CDR3 sequence: CASSQEGNAYQETQYF. As DNA, the CDR3 is TGTGCCAGCAGCCAAGAAGGGAATGCTTACCAAGAGACCCAGTACTTC.

This clonotype appeared a few times. CDR3 amino acids: CASKPSGVETQYF. CDR3 DNA sequence: TGTGCCAGCAAGCCTAGCGGGGTGGAGACCCAGTACTTC. The chain joins TRBV12-3 or TRBV12-4 to TRBJ2-5, with TRBD2 matching over 9 bases. With V trimmed by 7 bases and J by 5 bases, 5 bases remained unmatched. The CDR3 has 13 residues.

This clonotype has ten or more counts. The chain combines TRBV7-8 with TRBJ2-1; 8 nucleotides line up with TRBD2. Trimming removed 5 bases from V and 8 bases from J; junction bases left unmatched: 11. Looked up from germline, CDR1 is SGHVS and CDR2 is FQNEAQ. The CDR3 length is 15 residues. In DNA, the CDR3 is TGTGCCAGCAGCCTCCGGACTAGCTATATCCATGAGCAGTTCTTC. Amino acid sequence: CASSLRTSYIHEQFF.

The rearrangement links TRBV5-1 to TRBJ1-5; tentative D call: TRBD1 (6 bases). V was trimmed by 5 bases and J by 5 bases, leaving 14 bases between them. The V gene's germline CDR1 is SGHRS and CDR2 YFSETQ. The CDR3 has 14 residues. Written as DNA, the CDR3 is TGCGCCAGCAGGGGGGCGGGAGACCATCAGCCCCAGCATTTT. Translated: CASRGAGDHQPQHF.

This clonotype was seen a few times. This rearrangement joins TRBV6-6 to TRBJ2-1; TRBD1 matches 10 bases. V shed 3 bases, J shed 4 bases, and the junction held 3 bases outside the gene matches. Germline loops: CDR1 MNHNY, CDR2 SVGAGI (reference sequence). CDR3 length equals 15 residues. CDR3: CASSYGQGVYNEQFF. The CDR3 DNA follows: TGTGCCAGCAGTTATGGACAGGGGGTTTACAATGAGCAGTTCTTC.

This clonotype was counted between two and nine times. The chain combines TRBV20-1 with TRBJ2-3, with D uncertain. CDR3 length equals 12 residues. V lost 5 bases, J lost 0 bases, and 6 bases lay in between. Germline CDR1 reads DFQATT; CDR2 reads SNEGSKA (reference sequence). The CDR3 loop is CSAPQSTDTQYF. The CDR3 bases are TGCAGTGCTCCCCAGAGCACAGATACGCAGTATTTT.

This clonotype was detected a few times. The CDR3 nucleotides are TGTGCCAGCTTACCTCCGGGACAGGGGAGATGGTATGGCTACACCTTC. Amino acid sequence: CASLPPGQGRWYGYTF. The rearrangement joins TRBV28 to TRBJ1-2; 10 bases agree with TRBD1. The germline V gene has CDR1 MDHEN and CDR2 SYDVKM. The junction had 14 bases not matched to a gene; V was cut back by 8 bases and J by 5 bases. The CDR3 extends over 16 amino acids.

This clonotype appeared once. The V and J genes are TRBV6-1 and TRBJ2-1; D possibly corresponds to TRBD1 (5 bases). The germline V gene encodes CDR1 MNHNS and CDR2 SASEGT. The CDR3 has 15 residues. V was shortened by 5 bases and J by 0 bases, with 11 bases between the two germline ends. CDR3 bases: TGTGCCAGCAGTCGTGACAGCAACTCCTACAATGAGCAGTTCTTC. Its translation: CASSRDSNSYNEQFF.

This clonotype was observed a few times. The V gene is TRBV6-4, the J gene TRBJ1-6; D possibly corresponds to TRBD1 (5 bases). Trimming took 5 bases from V and 10 from J, leaving 12 bases between them. The length of the CDR3 is 13 residues. Germline assignment: CDR1 MRHNA and CDR2 SNTAGT. CDR3 sequence (DNA): TGTGCCAGCAGTTCCCGGGACGGATCACCCCTCCACTTT. It encodes CASSSRDGSPLHF.

The chain uses TRBV4-1 and TRBJ1-2; TRBD1 aligns across 8 bases. Germline CDR1 is MGHRA and CDR2 is YSYEKL. After removal of 3 bases from V and 5 bases from J, the junction contained 5 bases not matched to a gene. The CDR3 consists of 14 residues. The DNA for the CDR3 is TGCGCCAGCAGCCAGCTGGACAGGGAGTATGGCTACACCTTC. This sequence encodes CASSQLDREYGYTF.

There are many counts of this clonotype. The genes are TRBV11-2 and TRBJ2-5; 11 nucleotides agree with TRBD2. CDR3 length: 16 amino acids. The V segment lost 6 bases and the J segment 1 base; nucleotides outside the gene matches: 7. Germline CDR1 reads SGHAT; CDR2 reads FQNNGV. CDR3 in DNA: TGTGCCAGCAGGCCCTATAGCGGGGGGGCCCAAGAGACCCAGTACTTC. Translated, it gives CASRPYSGGAQETQYF.

This clonotype came up a few times. The chain links TRBV18 to TRBJ1-2; no definite D call. This CDR3 has 14 residues. Trimming shortened V by 3 bases and J by 9 bases, and 17 bases separated the two germline ends. Per germline, CDR1 KGHSH and CDR2 LQKENI. CDR3 loop: CASSPTTTPGSYTF. CDR3 DNA: TGTGCCAGCTCACCTACCACGACACCCGGAAGCTACACCTTC.

The chain uses TRBV20-1 and TRBJ2-7; TRBD2 matches at 12 bases. This CDR3 is 14 amino acids long. Trimming removed 0 bases from V and 3 bases from J; junction bases left unmatched: 0. Looked up from germline, CDR1 is DFQATT and CDR2 is SNEGSKA (reference sequence). CDR3 DNA sequence: TGCAGTGCTAGAGAGACTAGCGGGGGCTACGAGCAGTACTTC. It is translated as CSARETSGGYEQYF.

This chain uses TRBV29-1 with TRBJ1-5; D might be TRBD1 (5 bases). Germline lookup yields CDR1 SQVTM and CDR2 ANQGSEA. The V and J ends lost 4 bases and 2 bases respectively, with 9 bases between them. The CDR3 has 13 amino acids. The CDR3 bases are TGCAGCGTTGGGGGGGGTGGCAATCAGCCCCAGCATTTT. This encodes CSVGGGGNQPQHF.

In this sample, this clonotype turned up a few times. The chain is built from TRBV30 and TRBJ2-2; tentatively, D is TRBD1 (6 bases). Germline CDR1 is GTSNPN and CDR2 is SVGIG (reference sequence). Between the trimmed V and J ends, which lost 0 bases and 5 bases, there was a span of 7 bases. The length of the CDR3 is 13 residues. The CDR3 spells CAWSVQGTGELFF. For the CDR3, the DNA is TGTGCCTGGAGTGTACAGGGAACCGGGGAGCTGTTTTTT.

This sequence joins TRBV18 and TRBJ1-4; 7 bases map to TRBD1. In germline, CDR1 is KGHSH, CDR2 LQKENI. The CDR3 totals 14 residues. The J segment lost 7 bases and the V segment lost 6 bases, leaving 8 bases of the junction unmatched. The CDR3 sequence: CASSLQGRIEKLFF. Here the CDR3 DNA reads TGTGCCAGCTCCCTACAGGGGAGGATTGAAAAACTGTTTTTT.

V usage is TRBV7-9 and J usage is TRBJ2-5; D gene uncertain. Looked up from germline, CDR1 is SEHNR and CDR2 is FQNEAQ (reference sequence). The CDR3 has 13 residues. Deletions cut 3 bases from V and 5 bases from J, with 10 bases between. CDR3 amino acids: CASSLRYFETQYF. The CDR3 bases are TGTGCCAGCAGCTTGAGGTACTTTGAGACCCAGTACTTC.

This chain connects TRBV11-2 to TRBJ1-2; D gene ambiguous. The CDR3 is 15 amino acids. V was shortened by 1 base and J by 0 bases, with 9 bases between the two germline ends. The germline CDR1 and CDR2 sequences are SGHAT and FQNNGV. The CDR3: CASSLGQLANYGYTF. The CDR3 DNA reads TGTGCCAGCAGCTTAGGGCAGTTAGCTAACTATGGCTACACCTTC.

The rearrangement joins TRBV6-1 to TRBJ1-1; TRBD1 might be the D (6 bases). CDR3 size: 15 residues. Trimming shortened V by 5 bases and J by 2 bases, and 15 bases separated the two germline ends. Germline V gene data show CDR1 as MNHNS and CDR2 as SASEGT. DNA for the CDR3: TGTGCCAGCAGTCAACGAGGGGGGAAAAACACTGAAGCTTTCTTT. Protein product: CASSQRGGKNTEAFF.

The J gene is TRBJ2-1, the V gene TRBV5-1, with 8 bases lining up with TRBD2. The V segment lost 4 bases and the J segment 5 bases; nucleotides outside the gene matches: 11. The germline gives CDR1 SGHRS, CDR2 YFSETQ. The CDR3 covers 16 residues. CDR3 sequence reads: CASSPAGGGPHNEQFF. The CDR3 nucleotides are TGCGCCAGCAGCCCGGCTGGCGGGGGGCCCCACAATGAGCAGTTCTTC.

The V call is TRBV7-9, the J call TRBJ1-4, with 9 bases that match TRBD1. The CDR3 is 16 amino acids. With 2 bases clipped from V and 8 bases from J, the junction kept 9 bases outside the gene matches. Germline V gene data show CDR1 as SEHNR and CDR2 as FQNEAQ (reference sequence). In nucleotides, the CDR3 is TGTGCCAGCAGCTTACTCTCCGGGACAGGGACCGAAAAACTGTTTTTT. Translated: CASSLLSGTGTEKLFF. The full variable domain, its missing parts supplied by reference TRBV7-9 and TRBJ1-4, is DTGVSQNPRHKITKRGQNVTFRCDPISEHNRLYWYRQTLGQGPEFLTYFQNEAQLEKSRLLSDRFSAERPKGSFSTLEIQRTEQGDSAMYLCASSLLSGTGTEKLFFGSGTQLSVL.

This clonotype was detected many times. The CDR3 region is CASTRGWRDTGNTIYF. CDR3 coding DNA: TGTGCCAGCACCCGCGGTTGGAGGGATACGGGAAACACCATATATTTT. V gene TRBV7-8 combines with J gene TRBJ1-3, with unresolved D. Trimming pared 7 bases from V and 4 bases from J, leaving 20 bases between. This CDR3 has 16 residues. Germline CDR1 and CDR2: SGHVS and FQNEAQ. Together with reference TRBV7-8 and TRBJ1-3, the CDR3 gives the full variable domain: GAGVSQSPRYKVAKRGQDVALRCDPISGHVSLFWYQQALGQGPEFLTYFQNEAQLDKSGLPSDRFFAERPEGSVSTLKIQRTQQEDSAVYLCASTRGWRDTGNTIYFGEGSWLTVV.

About this clonotype itself: Being one base from a much bigger clone, this may be a read error. The V gene is TRBV5-1, the J gene TRBJ2-7, with 8 positions matching TRBD2. The CDR3 loop spans 15 amino acids. Germline CDR1 reads SGHRS; CDR2 reads YFSETQ. V was pared by 4 bases and J by 5 bases, with 11 bases of the junction left unmatched. CDR3 nucleotides: TGCGCCAGCAGCCCCGGGGTAGCGGGGTATCACGAGCAGTACTTC. Translation: CASSPGVAGYHEQYF. The full variable domain, with the rest looked up from reference TRBV5-1 and TRBJ2-7, is KAGVTQTPRYLIKTRGQQVTLSCSPISGHRSVSWYQQTPGQGLQFLFEYFSETQRNKGNFPGRFSGRQFSNSRSEMNVSTLELGDSALYLCASSPGVAGYHEQYFGPGTRLTVT.